This T cell receptor (beta chain) was profiled in a study of shared clonotypes between healthy human individuals. Germline CDR1 reads MGHDK; CDR2 reads SYGVNS. The V and J ends lost 1 base and 3 bases respectively, with 10 bases between them. The CDR3 is made up of 15 amino acids. Subsets obtained from CD4+ cells comprised CD45RA+ naive and CD45RA-negative memory cells. This table comes from immunoSEQ multiplex PCR, and its TCRdb copy is limited to in-frame clones, with some not included. In the table there are hundreds of thousands of clones, roughly 70% of which are singletons. Material for sequencing was memory CD4+ T cells sorted from blood. Subset: CD45RA-negative fraction. The genes are TRBV25-1 and TRBJ1-3; D is ambiguous. The source is a woman between 25 and 40 years old in good health. CDR3 sequence (DNA): TGTGCCAGCAGTGAATTTGGTGCGTTTGGAAACACCATATATTTT. It is translated as CASSEFGAFGNTIYF.